This TCR beta chain was profiled in a study of shared clonotypes between healthy human individuals. Study-level results: Non-shared clonotypes had lower generation probabilities than those shared by all four donors.

Comment on this clone: Its antigen is not identified.

Sequencing used immunoSEQ multiplex PCR; TCRdb keeps in-frame clones, though not all of them. The table lists more than 150,000 clones, about 93% of them singletons. None of the donors, who were healthy HIV-negative adults, had recently had acute infections or vaccinations. Splitting of CD4+ cells produced CD45RA+ naive and CD45RA-negative memory subsets. The CDR3 is 13 amino acids. Germline lookup yields CDR1 MNHEY and CDR2 SVGAGI. V lost 6 bases, J lost 1 base, and 2 bases stayed unmatched. The J gene is TRBJ1-1, the V gene TRBV6-5; 7 nucleotides agree with TRBD1. The source of this sequence is a woman aged 25-40 years in good health. The sequencing input was naive CD4+ T cells sorted from blood. Subset denoted: CD45RA+ positively selected. CDR3 sequence reads: CASRNRGNTEAFF. CDR3 bases: TGTGCCAGCAGAAACAGGGGGAACACTGAAGCTTTCTTT.